Shown below are 7 T cell receptor beta chains from a single sample sequenced in a study of T cell responses to AZD1222 COVID-19 vaccine. Here immunoSEQ multiplex PCR was the method, and the copy in TCRdb shows in-frame clones only, minus some. This table has about 110,000 clones, approximately 90% appearing once. The sequenced sample was peripheral blood, obtained on day 0 of AZD1222 vaccination. The receptors originated from an adult in good health.

The chain has TRBV29-1 and TRBJ1-1, with TRBD1 as a possible D gene (5 bases). The V end was cut by 1 base, the J end by 4 bases, with 13 bases between. This CDR3 spans 14 amino acids. Germline values: CDR1 SQVTM, CDR2 ANQGSEA. The CDR3 DNA follows: TGCAGCGTTGAAGTGGGGGGATTGGGCACTGAAGCTTTCTTT. This gives the protein CSVEVGGLGTEAFF.

The V call is TRBV7-9, the J call TRBJ2-6; 7 positions agree with TRBD1. The CDR3 contains 17 residues. The germline V gene has CDR1 SEHNR and CDR2 FQNEAQ (reference sequence). The junction had 4 bases not matched to a gene; V was cut back by 2 bases and J by 0 bases. The CDR3 loop is CASSLRDRSSGANVLTF. The CDR3 DNA reads TGTGCCAGCAGCTTAAGGGACAGAAGCTCTGGGGCCAACGTCCTGACTTTC. Full variable domain (remainder filled in from reference TRBV7-9 and TRBJ2-6): DTGVSQNPRHKITKRGQNVTFRCDPISEHNRLYWYRQTLGQGPEFLTYFQNEAQLEKSRLLSDRFSAERPKGSFSTLEIQRTEQGDSAMYLCASSLRDRSSGANVLTFGAGSRLTVL.

The V gene is TRBV7-9, the J gene TRBJ2-3; the D gene is possibly TRBD2 (5 bases). There are 14 residues in the CDR3. Germline values: CDR1 SEHNR, CDR2 FQNEAQ (reference sequence). Trimming took off 1 base at V and 6 bases at J, with 11 bases between the two ends. The CDR3 region is CASSLVGMVDTQYF. As DNA, the CDR3 is TGTGCCAGCAGCTTAGTCGGGATGGTTGATACGCAGTATTTT. The full variable domain, rest sourced from reference TRBV7-9 and TRBJ2-3, is DTGVSQNPRHKITKRGQNVTFRCDPISEHNRLYWYRQTLGQGPEFLTYFQNEAQLEKSRLLSDRFSAERPKGSFSTLEIQRTEQGDSAMYLCASSLVGMVDTQYFGPGTRLTVL.

The chain carries TRBV11-3 and TRBJ1-1; 7 bases match TRBD1. V trimming: 3 bases; J trimming: 0 bases; junction bases outside the gene matches: 4. The CDR3 length is 15 residues. The V gene's germline CDR1 is SGHNT and CDR2 YENEEA. CDR3 residues: CASSFRTGLNTEAFF. The CDR3 DNA is TGTGCCAGCAGCTTCCGGACAGGACTGAACACTGAAGCTTTCTTT.

This clone has just a few counts. The rearrangement links TRBV30 to TRBJ1-4; D is possibly TRBD1 (5 bases). Trimming left V 0 bases short and J 0 bases short, with 17 bases between. CDR1 and CDR2 from the germline V gene are GTSNPN and SVGIG (reference sequence). This CDR3 comprises 18 residues. The CDR3 DNA is TGTGCCTGGAGTGTAATATTGCAGGGAGTTGCAACTAATGAAAAACTGTTTTTT. Translation: CAWSVILQGVATNEKLFF.

The chain joins TRBV7-2 to TRBJ1-6; no reliable D call. The CDR3 spans 14 residues. The ends were cut back, 3 bases at V and 10 bases at J, with 13 bases in the middle. Germline V gene sequence: CDR1 SGHTA, CDR2 FQGNSA. CDR3 residues: CASSFRTAGSPLHF. The CDR3, as DNA: TGTGCCAGCAGCTTTAGGACGGCGGGATCACCCCTCCACTTT.

This chain joins TRBV27 and TRBJ2-7, with D tentatively TRBD2 (6 bases). The V gene lost 6 bases and the J gene lost 3 bases, with 21 bases spanning the gap. Germline CDR1 MNHEY, CDR2 SMNVEV (reference sequence). CDR3 length: 16 amino acids. The CDR3 DNA sequence: TGTGCCAGCAGGGGTCTCGCGCGCGGGGCCGTCTACGAGCAGTACGTC. Protein sequence: CASRGLARGAVYEQYV.